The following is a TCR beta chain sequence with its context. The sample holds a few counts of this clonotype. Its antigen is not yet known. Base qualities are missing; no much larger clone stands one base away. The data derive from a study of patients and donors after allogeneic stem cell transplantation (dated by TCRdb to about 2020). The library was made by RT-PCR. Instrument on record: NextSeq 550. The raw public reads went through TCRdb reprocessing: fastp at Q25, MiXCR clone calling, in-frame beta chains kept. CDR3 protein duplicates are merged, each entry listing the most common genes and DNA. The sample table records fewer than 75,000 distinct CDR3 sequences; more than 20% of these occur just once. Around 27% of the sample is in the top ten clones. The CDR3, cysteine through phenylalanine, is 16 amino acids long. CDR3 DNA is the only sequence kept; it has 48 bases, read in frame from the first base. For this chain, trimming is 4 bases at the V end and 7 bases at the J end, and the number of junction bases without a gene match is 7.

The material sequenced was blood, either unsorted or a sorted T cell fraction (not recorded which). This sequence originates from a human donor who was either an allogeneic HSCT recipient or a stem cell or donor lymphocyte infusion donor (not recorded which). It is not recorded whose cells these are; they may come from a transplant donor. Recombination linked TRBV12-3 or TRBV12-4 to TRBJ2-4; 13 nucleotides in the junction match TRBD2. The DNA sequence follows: TGTGCCAGCAGTTGGAGAGGGACTAGCGGGATGAACATTCAGTACTTC. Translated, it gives CASSWRGTSGMNIQYF.